The TCR beta chain under discussion was sequenced for a study of blood T cell repertoires in COVID-19. Original handling: Nucleated cell number was recorded as an estimate derived from reference gene primer amplification. Data came from immunoSEQ multiplex PCR; TCRdb stores just in-frame clones and leaves some out. V and J calls and clone size are as listed in that table; D and trimming were resolved from the DNA. Of just over 150,000 clones detected, 88% appear once; the ten largest clones hold more than 6.5%. Adults between about 18 and 89 years of age took part from 20 to 25 US areas. Cohorts were assigned according to the clinical history that participants reported. The source material was PBMCs or T cells enriched from blood (not recorded which). The source is a woman between 45 and 60 years old who had recovered from COVID-19.

The CDR3: CASSRQGVNQPQHF. CDR3 coding DNA: TGTGCCAGCAGTCGACAGGGGGTGAATCAGCCCCAGCATTTT. V and J are TRBV6-5 and TRBJ1-5, with 9 bases lining up with TRBD1. This CDR3 is built from 14 residues. CDR1 is MNHEY, CDR2 SVGAGI, per germline. V shed 5 bases, J shed 4 bases, and the junction held 3 bases outside the gene matches.